This T cell receptor (beta chain) is drawn from a study of immune aging and cytomegalovirus after organ transplant (dated by TCRdb to the early 2020s). About the investigation overall: Every transplant recipient was given three-drug immunosuppression consisting of prednisone, tacrolimus, and mycophenolate.

This specimen's time point label, interpreted: five sample-tagged time points from pre-transplant (day -1) to day 368 post-transplant, pooled. Thawed PBMC were stimulated for about 11 hours with a CMV IE-1 overlapping peptide library without transport inhibitors. After being thawed and rested overnight, the cells were stimulated in R10 medium along with CD28/CD49d costimulation. The IE-1 peptide library was made up of 15-amino-acid peptides, each overlapping by 11 amino acids. Each time point was barcoded with BD Single-Cell Multiplexing Kit Sample Tags, pooled, and stained with oligo-conjugated anti-CD45RA plus sorting antibodies. A BD FACSAria III was used to sort CMV-responsive CD8+CD137+ and CD4+CD154+ T cells at 4-way purity. EDTA vacutainers were used to collect blood, which was then processed with a Ficoll gradient within 1-24 hours. Overall results and qualifications from the work: Since the sequencing data did not include a CD57 measurement, a conservative gene-based definition of aging was used in its place. Large clones contained a bigger proportion of TEMRA cells, and over time the seven largest clones (approximately 1,900 cells) picked up aged and TEMRA cells and lost TCM cells. Aged-phenotype cells increased post-transplant regardless of clone size, earlier in large clones (days 200-264) than small clones, following viremia.

The library was made by single-cell sequencing. Sequencer: Illumina NovaSeq 6000. The BD Rhapsody Targeted mRNA and AbSeq Reagent Kit, in a microwell format, was used for cell capture and library preparation. The libraries included TCR, sample tags, AbSeq, and targeted mRNA from the Human T-Cell Expression Panel, along with custom TOX and TOX2 primers. Libraries were sequenced on an Illumina NovaSeq. As for the authors' bioinformatics: The analysis covered roughly 9,600 cells in total, of which fewer than 8,500 were CD8 T cells and about 4,500 were CD8 T cells with an identifiable TCR CDR3. The BD Rhapsody Targeted Analysis Pipeline, including V(D)J processing, was run on the Seven Bridges Genomics platform to process the raw data. Quality control, Sample Tag demultiplexing with Lex-BDSMK, clone identification with VDJ Explorer, and Seurat clustering were all done in SeqGeq 1.6.0. Clones comprising <1% of CD8 T cells were considered non-expanded; clones comprising >2.5% of the sample were considered clonal expansions. TCRdb reworked the public reads: Q25 trimming with fastp, MiXCR clone assembly, productive beta chains retained. Under each unique CDR3 protein, matching rows form one entry showing the most common genes and DNA. What appears here as the V and J calls and clone size reflects TCRdb's work, not the paper's. The sample table holds about 21,000 distinct CDR3 sequences, of which about a third were seen once. The ten largest clones capture 25% to 30% of the sample.

A note on this clonotype: Its antigen is not yet known. Qualities for individual bases were not recorded, and no much larger clone is one base off.

This TCR was sampled from a female donor who had a heart transplant and CMV viremia. This specimen consisted of CMV peptide-activated CD4+ and CD8+ T cells sorted from blood, obtained at five time points, pooled. The cell subset or site label, as the study defines it: sorted CD8+CD137+ and CD4+CD154+ T cells after approximately 12 h CMV IE-1 peptide stimulation.

The DNA sequence is given as TGTGCCTGGAGTGTACAGACTGAAGCTTTCTTT. This gives the protein CAWSVQTEAFF. This sequence uses TRBV30 and TRBJ1-1, with the D segment identity uncertain. CDR1 GTSNPN and CDR2 SVGIG are derived from the germline V gene (reference sequence). The CDR3 runs 11 amino acids, cysteine and phenylalanine included. Only CDR3 DNA remains: 33 bases, in frame from the first base. V loses 0 bases of germline sequence and J loses 5 bases, and the interval between the two ends is 4 bases.